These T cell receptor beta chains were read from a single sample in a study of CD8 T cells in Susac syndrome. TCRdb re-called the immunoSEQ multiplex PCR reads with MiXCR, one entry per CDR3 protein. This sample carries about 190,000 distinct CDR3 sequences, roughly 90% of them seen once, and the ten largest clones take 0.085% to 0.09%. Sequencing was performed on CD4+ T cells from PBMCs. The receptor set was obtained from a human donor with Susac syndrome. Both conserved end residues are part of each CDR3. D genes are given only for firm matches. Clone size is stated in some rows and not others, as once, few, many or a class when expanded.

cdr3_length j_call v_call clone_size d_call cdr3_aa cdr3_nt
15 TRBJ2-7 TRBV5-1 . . CASSREGTSSYEQYF TGCGCCAGCAGCCGAGAAGGGACGTCGTCCTACGAGCAGTACTTC
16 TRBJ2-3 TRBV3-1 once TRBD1 CASSQAGTGFTDTQYF TGTGCCAGCAGCCAAGCTGGGACAGGGTTCACAGATACGCAGTATTTT
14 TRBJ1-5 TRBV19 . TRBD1 CASSTRDRAQPQHF TGTGCCAGTAGTACCCGGGACAGGGCCCAGCCCCAGCATTTT
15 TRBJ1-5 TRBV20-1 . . CSARDRGVGDQPQHF TGCAGTGCTAGAGATCGGGGGGTTGGGGATCAGCCCCAGCATTTT
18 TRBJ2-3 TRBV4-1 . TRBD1 CASSGDRGPPTRSDTQYF TGCGCCAGCAGCGGGGACAGGGGGCCGCCCACTCGTTCAGATACGCAGTATTTT
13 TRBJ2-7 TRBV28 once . CASSPDGGYEQYF TGTGCCAGCAGCCCCGACGGGGGATACGAGCAGTACTTC
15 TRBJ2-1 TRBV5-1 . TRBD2 CASIPTSGYYNEQFF TGCGCCAGCATTCCGACTAGCGGGTATTACAATGAGCAGTTCTTC
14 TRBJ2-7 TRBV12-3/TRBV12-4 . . CASSRPPGGYEQYF TGTGCCAGCAGTCGCCCTCCTGGGGGATACGAGCAGTACTTC
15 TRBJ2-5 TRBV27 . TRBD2 CASTPGGRTQETQYF TGTGCCAGCACCCCTGGCGGGAGGACCCAAGAGACCCAGTACTTC
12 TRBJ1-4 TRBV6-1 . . CASSEDLEKLFF TGTGCCAGCAGTGAAGATCTAGAAAAACTGTTTTTT
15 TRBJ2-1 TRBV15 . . CATSVDASSYNEQFF TGTGCCACCAGCGTAGACGCGAGCTCCTACAATGAGCAGTTCTTC
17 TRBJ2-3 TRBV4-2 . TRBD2 CASSQDGAGGGADTQYF TGTGCCAGCAGCCAAGATGGAGCGGGGGGGGGTGCAGATACGCAGTATTTT
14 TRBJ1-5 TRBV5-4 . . CASSLWGGNQPQHF TGTGCCAGCAGCTTGTGGGGAGGCAATCAGCCCCAGCATTTT
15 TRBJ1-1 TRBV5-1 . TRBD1 CASSSSTTGWTEAFF TGCGCCAGCAGCTCAAGTACGACAGGGTGGACTGAAGCTTTCTTT
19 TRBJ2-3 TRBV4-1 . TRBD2 CASSREGSSGGAATDTQYF TGCGCCAGCAGCCGGGAGGGTTCTAGCGGGGGGGCTGCCACAGATACGCAGTATTTT
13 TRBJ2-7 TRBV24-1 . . CATSNGGLGEQYF TGTGCCACCAGTAATGGCGGATTGGGAGAGCAGTACTTC
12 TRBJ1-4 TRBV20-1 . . CSVWGGGEKLFF TGCAGTGTATGGGGGGGCGGTGAAAAACTGTTTTTT
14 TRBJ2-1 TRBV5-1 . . CASSWAGNENEQFF TGCGCCAGCAGCTGGGCAGGGAACGAGAATGAGCAGTTCTTC
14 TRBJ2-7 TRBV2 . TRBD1 CASAGQGNLGEQYF TGTGCCAGCGCGGGACAGGGGAATTTAGGCGAGCAGTACTTC
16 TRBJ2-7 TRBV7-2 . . CASSLEGAGNSYEQYF TGTGCCAGCAGCTTAGAAGGGGCGGGTAATTCCTACGAGCAGTACTTC
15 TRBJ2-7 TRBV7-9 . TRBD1 CASSFSGQVNYEQYF TGTGCCAGCAGCTTTAGTGGACAGGTTAACTACGAGCAGTACTTC
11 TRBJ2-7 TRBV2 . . CASSLNREQYF TGTGCCAGCAGCTTAAACAGAGAGCAGTACTTC
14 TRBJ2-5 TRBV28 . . CASNRWQIKETQYF TGTGCCAGCAATCGGTGGCAAATAAAAGAGACCCAGTACTTC
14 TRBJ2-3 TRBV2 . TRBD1 CASSGGDRRYTQYF TGTGCCAGCAGTGGAGGGGACAGGCGATATACGCAGTATTTT
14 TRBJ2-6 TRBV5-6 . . CASSFTAFANVLTF TGTGCCAGCAGCTTCACCGCTTTTGCCAACGTCCTGACTTTC
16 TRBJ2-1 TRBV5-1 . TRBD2 CASSLEVAGNANEQFF TGCGCCAGCAGCTTGGAAGTAGCGGGAAACGCCAATGAGCAGTTCTTC
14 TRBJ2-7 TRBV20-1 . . CSASRQGPSYEQYF TGCAGTGCTAGCCGTCAGGGCCCTTCCTACGAGCAGTACTTC
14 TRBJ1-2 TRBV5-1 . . CASSQTLGGYGYTF TGCGCCAGCAGCCAAACGCTTGGGGGCTATGGCTACACCTTC
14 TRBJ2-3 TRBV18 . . CASSPRTGADTQYF TGTGCCAGCTCACCAAGGACGGGGGCCGATACGCAGTATTTT
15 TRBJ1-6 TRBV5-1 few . CASSLDPGYNSPLHF TGCGCCAGCAGCTTGGATCCGGGCTATAATTCACCCCTCCACTTT
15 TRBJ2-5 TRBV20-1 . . CSASPSFGTSGTQYF TGCAGTGCTAGTCCCTCCTTTGGGACCTCAGGGACCCAGTACTTC
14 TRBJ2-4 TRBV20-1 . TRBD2 CSASLRDYQNIQYF TGCAGTGCCAGCCTCCGGGACTATCAAAACATTCAGTACTTC
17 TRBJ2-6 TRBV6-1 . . CASQRGGAGGGANVLTF TGTGCCAGCCAAAGAGGGGGGGCTGGTGGTGGGGCCAACGTCCTGACTTTC
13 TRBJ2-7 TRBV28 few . CASSLELAYEQYF TGTGCCAGCAGTTTAGAACTAGCCTACGAGCAGTACTTC
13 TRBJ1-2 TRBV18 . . CASSPYGENGYTF TGTGCCAGCTCACCCTACGGGGAAAATGGCTACACCTTC
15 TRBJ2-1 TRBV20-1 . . CSAREGLGASHRRFF TGCAGTGCTAGAGAGGGGCTTGGGGCTAGCCATCGACGGTTCTTC
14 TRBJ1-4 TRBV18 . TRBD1 CASRKDRRNEKLFF TGTGCCAGCCGGAAGGACAGGCGAAATGAAAAACTGTTTTTT
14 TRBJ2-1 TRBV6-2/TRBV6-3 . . CASTLDGNYNEQFF TGTGCCAGCACCCTCGACGGTAACTACAATGAGCAGTTCTTC
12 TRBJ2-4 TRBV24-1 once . CATQGNKNIQYF TGTGCCACCCAGGGAAACAAAAACATTCAGTACTTC
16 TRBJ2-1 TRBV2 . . CASTGGQREPYNEQFF TGTGCCAGCACTGGGGGACAGCGGGAGCCCTACAATGAGCAGTTCTTC
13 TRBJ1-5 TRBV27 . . CASTQGFGQPQHF TGTGCCAGCACCCAGGGTTTCGGTCAGCCCCAGCATTTT
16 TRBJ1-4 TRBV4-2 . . CASSQDLKGRQEKLFF TGTGCCAGCAGCCAAGATTTAAAAGGGCGTCAGGAAAAACTGTTTTTT
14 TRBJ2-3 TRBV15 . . CATSRERGTDTQYF TGTGCCACCAGCAGAGAAAGAGGGACCGATACGCAGTATTTT
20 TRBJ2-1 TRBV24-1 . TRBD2 CATSDPFPTSGSLGPNEQFF TGTGCCACCAGTGATCCCTTTCCGACTAGCGGGAGTTTAGGCCCCAATGAGCAGTTCTTC
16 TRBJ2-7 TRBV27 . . CASSLRGKDGIYEQYF TGTGCCAGCAGTTTAAGGGGGAAGGATGGGATCTACGAGCAGTACTTC
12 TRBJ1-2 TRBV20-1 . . CSARWASGGYTF TGCAGTGCTAGATGGGCGTCGGGTGGCTACACCTTC
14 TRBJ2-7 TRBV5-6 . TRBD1 CASSLGTGRVEQYF TGTGCCAGCAGCCTCGGGACAGGGCGCGTCGAGCAGTACTTC
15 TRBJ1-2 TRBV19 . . CASSRPQLDDNGYTF TGTGCCAGTAGTAGACCTCAACTAGACGACAATGGCTACACCTTC
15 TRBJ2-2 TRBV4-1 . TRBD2 CASSQGAGEDGELFF TGCGCCAGCAGCCAAGGGGCGGGAGAGGACGGGGAGCTGTTTTTT
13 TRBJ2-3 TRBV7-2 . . CASTSYRTDTQYF TGTGCCAGCACCTCTTACCGCACAGATACGCAGTATTTT
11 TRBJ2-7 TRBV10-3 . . CAIRGTYEQYF TGTGCCATCCGGGGTACGTACGAGCAGTACTTC
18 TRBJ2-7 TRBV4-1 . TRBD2 CASSQESGTSGGSYEQYF TGCGCCAGCAGCCAAGAGTCCGGAACTAGCGGGGGTTCCTACGAGCAGTACTTC
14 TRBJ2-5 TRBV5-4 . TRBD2 CASSSGGAGETQYF TGTGCCAGCAGCTCCGGGGGGGCCGGAGAGACCCAGTACTTC
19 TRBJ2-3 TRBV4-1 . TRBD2 CASSPNYYSLAGGTDTQYF TGCGCCAGCAGCCCAAATTATTACTCTCTAGCGGGAGGCACAGATACGCAGTATTTT
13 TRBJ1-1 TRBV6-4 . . CASSTDMNTEAFF TGTGCCAGCAGTACAGATATGAACACTGAAGCTTTCTTT